Below, 5 T cell receptor beta chains from the same sample are listed, as sequenced in a study of CD8+ T cells in alopecia areata. RNA, once extracted, was reverse transcribed into cDNA for use as the sequencing template. The data were produced by immunoSEQ multiplex PCR, yet TCRdb's version contains in-frame clones alone and is incomplete. The sample consists of some 130,000 clones, about 50% of them appearing once. Specified treatment: oral pan-JAK inhibitor, 5-10 mg twice daily. The sample was CD4+ T cells sorted from blood, taken at week 4, from a patient treated with tofacitinib. The receptors were gathered from a human donor with alopecia areata.

This clone was counted between two and nine times. This chain uses TRBV7-9 with TRBJ2-5; 13 bases are shared with TRBD2. Germline V gives CDR1 SEHNR, CDR2 FQNEAQ (reference sequence). Germline trimming cut 1 base from V and 5 bases from J; bases unmatched to any gene: 7. The CDR3 has 17 residues. CDR3 sequence (DNA): TGTGCCAGCAGCTTAGGACTAGCGGGAGGATCGGTCGAGACCCAGTACTTC. Translating gives CASSLGLAGGSVETQYF.

This chain connects TRBV30 to TRBJ1-2; D may be TRBD1 (6 bases). Trimming left V 0 bases short and J 5 bases short, with 16 bases between. This CDR3 region has 15 residues. Germline CDR1 GTSNPN, CDR2 SVGIG (reference sequence). Here the CDR3 reads CAWSVQPGGGYGYTF. DNA of the CDR3: TGTGCCTGGAGTGTACAGCCGGGGGGCGGATATGGCTACACCTTC.

This clone was picked up many times. This sequence joins TRBV7-2 and TRBJ1-2; D is ambiguous. The CDR3 totals 14 residues. Trimming shortened V by 2 bases and J by 8 bases, and 15 bases separated the two germline ends. Germline V gene data show CDR1 as SGHTA and CDR2 as FQGNSA. CDR3 nucleotide sequence: TGTGCCAGCAGCTTAAGTTCGGGGTGGAGAGGCTACACCTTC. It encodes CASSLSSGWRGYTF.

As regards this clone: This specimen includes other DNA sequences encoding the same CDR3. The V gene is TRBV5-1, the J gene TRBJ1-1; D gene uncertain. The CDR3 runs to 13 residues. CDR1 is SGHRS and CDR2 is YFSETQ in the germline V gene. Trimming removed 0 bases from V and 0 bases from J, with 3 bases in between. CDR3 nucleotide sequence: TGCGCCAGCAGCTTGGAAGTGAACACTGAAGCTTTCTTT. Translation gives CASSLEVNTEAFF.

This clone was seen only a few times. J is TRBJ2-7 and V is TRBV6-5, with 7 nucleotides matching TRBD1. CDR3 length: 15 amino acids. Per germline, CDR1 MNHEY and CDR2 SVGAGI. Unmatched junction bases numbered 11, after V lost 3 bases and J lost 6 bases. The CDR3 is CASSYQVDRVGEQYF. CDR3 nucleotide sequence: TGTGCCAGCAGTTATCAGGTCGACAGGGTCGGCGAGCAGTACTTC.